The 20 T cell receptor beta chains below were found in one sample sequenced in a study of blood T cell repertoires in COVID-19. Sequenced by immunoSEQ multiplex PCR; TCRdb stores in-frame clones only, minus some. The sample contains 250,000 to 350,000 clones, roughly 85% of which appear only once. Input material: peripheral blood. The receptors originated from a woman in her twenties or thirties with active or convalescent COVID-19.

This clone was detected once. The genes are TRBV9 and TRBJ2-2; D may be TRBD2 (6 bases). The germline V gene encodes CDR1 SGDLS and CDR2 YYNGEE. Trimming shortened V by 0 bases and J by 6 bases, and 15 bases separated the two germline ends. The CDR3 contains 16 residues. The CDR3 nucleotides read TGTGCCAGCAGCGTAGACTCCCTAGCGATCGCCGGGGAGCTGTTTTTT. Its protein is CASSVDSLAIAGELFF.

The V gene is TRBV7-3, the J gene TRBJ2-3, with 10 bases identical to TRBD2. This CDR3 has 16 residues. V shed 8 bases, J shed 6 bases, and the junction held 14 bases outside the gene matches. The V gene's germline CDR1 is SGHTA and CDR2 FQGTGA. CDR3 protein: CASSRASGGALDTQYF. DNA of the CDR3: TGTGCCAGCTCACGGGCGAGCGGGGGGGCCCTGGATACGCAGTATTTT.

CDR3 nucleotide sequence: TGTGCCAGCAGCCTAGCAGGGGGGTTGGGTACGCAGTATTTT. This gives the protein CASSLAGGLGTQYF. The rearrangement joins TRBV7-3 to TRBJ2-3; possibly TRBD1 for D (7 bases). V was shortened by 5 bases and J by 8 bases, with 17 bases between the two germline ends. The CDR3 extends over 14 amino acids. Germline-derived CDR1 and CDR2 are SGHTA and FQGTGA.

The chain has TRBV29-1 and TRBJ2-1; D not certain. Looked up from germline, CDR1 is SQVTM and CDR2 is ANQGSEA. This CDR3 region has 15 residues. Trimming left V 1 base short and J 0 bases short, with 10 bases between. CDR3 region: CSVEGAKTSYNEQFF. CDR3 bases: TGCAGCGTTGAAGGGGCCAAGACCTCCTACAATGAGCAGTTCTTC.

The chain has TRBV9 and TRBJ2-1; 7 nucleotides align to TRBD2. Germline V CDR1 and CDR2: SGDLS, YYNGEE. V lost 0 bases and J lost 8; bases outside the gene matches: 5. The length of the CDR3 is 14 residues. The CDR3 DNA sequence: TGTGCCAGCAGCGTAGACGGGGGGAAGGATGAGCAGTTCTTC. It specifies CASSVDGGKDEQFF.

There are a few counts of this clone. The chain carries TRBV7-9 and TRBJ1-1; D call uncertain. V gave up 2 bases and J gave up 3 bases, with 7 bases separating them. In germline, CDR1 is SEHNR, CDR2 FQNEAQ (reference sequence). This CDR3 has 13 amino acids. DNA of the CDR3: TGTGCCAGCAGCTTAAGCAGGTACACTGAAGCTTTCTTT. Translating it yields CASSLSRYTEAFF.

The chain is built from TRBV6-5 and TRBJ2-7; D unclear. This CDR3 spans 13 amino acids. V lost 5 bases to trimming and J lost 0 bases, with 8 bases between them. Germline CDR1 and CDR2: MNHEY and SVGAGI. In DNA form, the CDR3 reads TGTGCCAGCAGTCCCGCGTACTCCTACGAGCAGTACTTC. As protein: CASSPAYSYEQYF.

The CDR3 loop is CASAIFGTGARTDTQYF. The CDR3 DNA sequence: TGTGCTAGTGCCATTTTCGGGACAGGGGCCCGCACAGATACGCAGTATTTT. The chain links TRBV12-5 to TRBJ2-3; TRBD1 matches 10 bases. Germline trimming cut 7 bases from V and 1 base from J; bases unmatched to any gene: 11. Looked up from germline, CDR1 is LGHNT and CDR2 is FRNRAP. There are 17 residues in the CDR3.

V is TRBV9 and J is TRBJ2-5; 9 bases are a match to TRBD1. CDR1 and CDR2 (germline): SGDLS, YYNGEE. J gave up 6 bases and V 3 bases, and 9 bases lay outside the gene matches. The CDR3 sequence is 15 residues long. CDR3 in DNA: TGTGCCAGCAGCGCGTCCGGGACAGGGCAAAAGACCCAGTACTTC. Translating it yields CASSASGTGQKTQYF.

The CDR3: CASSIGGHFFSNQPQHF. The CDR3 nucleotides read TGTGCCAGTAGTATAGGGGGACACTTTTTTAGCAATCAGCCCCAGCATTTT. The chain uses TRBV19 and TRBJ1-5; TRBD1 is a possible D gene (6 bases). This CDR3 contains 17 residues. With 1 base removed from V and 0 bases from J, the gap between germline ends came to 13 bases. CDR1 is LNHDA, CDR2 SQIVND, per germline (reference sequence).

The V and J genes are TRBV3-1 (or the pseudogene TRBV3-2) and TRBJ2-7; D unclear. CDR1 is LGHDT, CDR2 YNNKEL, per germline (reference sequence). The CDR3 runs to 13 residues. V dropped 4 bases and J dropped 1 base, with 8 bases sitting between them. CDR3 coding DNA: TGTGCCAGCAGCCCATCAGTTTCCTACGAGCAGTACTTC. This encodes CASSPSVSYEQYF.

The count of this clone is one. V usage is TRBV5-1 and J usage is TRBJ2-5, with 10 bases fitting TRBD2. The CDR3 is made up of 14 amino acids. The germline V gene encodes CDR1 SGHRS and CDR2 YFSETQ. J gave up 5 bases and V 5 bases, and 6 bases lay outside the gene matches. CDR3 sequence reads: CASSSGGPGETQYF. The CDR3 DNA reads as TGCGCCAGCAGTAGCGGGGGGCCGGGGGAGACCCAGTACTTC.

This sequence joins TRBV18 and TRBJ2-7, with 8 bases aligning to TRBD1. The germline CDR1 and CDR2 sequences are KGHSH and LQKENI. Trimming at V came to 3 bases and at J to 2 bases, leaving 6 bases not matched to a gene. The CDR3 runs to 15 residues. The CDR3 DNA is TGTGCCAGCTCACCGTCCGGGACAGGACCCTACGAGCAGTACTTC. Encoded protein: CASSPSGTGPYEQYF.

CDR3 in DNA: TGTGCCAGCAGCTTGGCAGCGGGGCTACAAGAGACCCAGTACTTC. It yields the protein CASSLAAGLQETQYF. This chain links TRBV5-5 with TRBJ2-5; TRBD2 agrees at 7 bases. V dropped 0 bases and J dropped 2; count of bases not matched to a gene: 4. This CDR3 has 15 residues. CDR1 is SGHKS and CDR2 is YYEKEE in the germline V gene (reference sequence).

This chain connects TRBV18 to TRBJ1-4, with D unclear. CDR1 is KGHSH, CDR2 LQKENI, per germline. This CDR3 is 15 amino acids long. Trimming took off 5 bases at V and 5 bases at J, with 15 bases between the two ends. The CDR3 region is CASSATGSGNEKLFF. In DNA form, the CDR3 reads TGTGCCAGCTCAGCAACCGGGTCCGGGAATGAAAAACTGTTTTTT. Full variable domain (rest looked up from reference TRBV18 and TRBJ1-4): NAGVMQNPRHLVRRRGQEARLRCSPMKGHSHVYWYRQLPEEGLKFMVYLQKENIIDESGMPKERFSAEFPKEGPSILRIQQVVRGDSAAYFCASSATGSGNEKLFFGSGTQLSVL.

A single count supports this clone. The V gene is TRBV6-2 or TRBV6-3, the J gene TRBJ1-1; 9 positions agree with TRBD1. The germline V gene encodes CDR1 MNHEY and CDR2 SVGEGT. Trimming cost V 6 bases and J 0 bases; bases outside gene matches: 8. This CDR3 region has 16 residues. The CDR3 spells CASSRRTGVMNTEAFF. Here the CDR3 DNA reads TGTGCCAGCAGCCGCCGGACAGGGGTCATGAACACTGAAGCTTTCTTT.

V is TRBV6-2 or TRBV6-3 and J is TRBJ1-5, with 10 bases matching TRBD1. Trimming at V came to 5 bases and at J to 5 bases, leaving 0 bases not matched to a gene. The CDR3 is 13 residues long. CDR1 and CDR2 from the germline V gene are MNHEY and SVGEGT. The CDR3 DNA reads as TGTGCCAGCAGTGGGACAGGGGATCAGCCCCAGCATTTT. Encoded protein: CASSGTGDQPQHF.

Written as DNA, the CDR3 is TGTGCCAGCAGTGTACGAACAGGGCACTTT. As protein: CASSVRTGHF. The J gene is TRBJ1-6, the V gene TRBV6-4, with D perhaps TRBD1 (6 bases). Trimming shortened V by 4 bases and J by 19 bases, and 11 bases separated the two germline ends. From germline, CDR1 is MRHNA and CDR2 SNTAGT. The CDR3 is made up of 10 amino acids.

The rearrangement links TRBV6-2 or TRBV6-3 to TRBJ2-3; 10 nucleotides match TRBD1. Trimming removed 5 bases from V and 6 bases from J; junction bases left unmatched: 8. Germline CDR1 MNHEY, CDR2 SVGEGT. The CDR3 totals 15 residues. The CDR3: CASSNPRQGADTQYF. DNA for the CDR3: TGTGCCAGCAGTAACCCCCGACAGGGGGCGGATACGCAGTATTTT.

Only one count was recorded for this clone. The rearrangement joins TRBV7-8 to TRBJ2-7, with 9 positions matching TRBD1. V lost 6 bases and J lost 5; bases outside the gene matches: 14. The CDR3 sequence is 16 residues long. Germline CDR1 and CDR2: SGHVS and FQNEAQ. The CDR3 nucleotides are TGTGCCAGCAGGTCAGACCGGGACAGGGTCCTCCACGAGCAGTACTTC. It codes for CASRSDRDRVLHEQYF. Drawing the rest from reference TRBV7-8 and TRBJ2-7, the complete variable domain is GAGVSQSPRYKVAKRGQDVALRCDPISGHVSLFWYQQALGQGPEFLTYFQNEAQLDKSGLPSDRFFAERPEGSVSTLKIQRTQQEDSAVYLCASRSDRDRVLHEQYFGPGTRLTVT.